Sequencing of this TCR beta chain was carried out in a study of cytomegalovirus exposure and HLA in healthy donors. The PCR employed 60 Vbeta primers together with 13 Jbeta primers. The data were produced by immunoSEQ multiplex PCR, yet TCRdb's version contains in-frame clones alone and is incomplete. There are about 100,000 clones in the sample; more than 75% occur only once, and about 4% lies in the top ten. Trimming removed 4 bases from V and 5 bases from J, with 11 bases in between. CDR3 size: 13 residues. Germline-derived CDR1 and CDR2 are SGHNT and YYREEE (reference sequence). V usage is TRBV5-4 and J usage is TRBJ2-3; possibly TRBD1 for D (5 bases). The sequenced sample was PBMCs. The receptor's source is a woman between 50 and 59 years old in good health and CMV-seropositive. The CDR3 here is CASSTSGQDTQYF. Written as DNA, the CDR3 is TGTGCCAGCAGCACGTCAGGGCAAGATACGCAGTATTTT.